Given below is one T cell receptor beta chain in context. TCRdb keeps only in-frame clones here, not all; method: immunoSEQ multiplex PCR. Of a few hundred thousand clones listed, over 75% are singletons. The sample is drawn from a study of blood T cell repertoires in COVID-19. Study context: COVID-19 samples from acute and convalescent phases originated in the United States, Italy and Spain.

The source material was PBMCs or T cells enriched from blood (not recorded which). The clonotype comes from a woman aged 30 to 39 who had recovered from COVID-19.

The DNA of the CDR3 is TGCGCCAGCAGCGGGGATGGAGCGGACACCATATATTTT. Translated: CASSGDGADTIYF. V and J are TRBV5-1 and TRBJ1-3; D is unclear. Trimming pared 4 bases from V and 8 bases from J, leaving 13 bases between. The CDR3 runs to 13 residues. The germline gives CDR1 SGHRS, CDR2 YFSETQ.